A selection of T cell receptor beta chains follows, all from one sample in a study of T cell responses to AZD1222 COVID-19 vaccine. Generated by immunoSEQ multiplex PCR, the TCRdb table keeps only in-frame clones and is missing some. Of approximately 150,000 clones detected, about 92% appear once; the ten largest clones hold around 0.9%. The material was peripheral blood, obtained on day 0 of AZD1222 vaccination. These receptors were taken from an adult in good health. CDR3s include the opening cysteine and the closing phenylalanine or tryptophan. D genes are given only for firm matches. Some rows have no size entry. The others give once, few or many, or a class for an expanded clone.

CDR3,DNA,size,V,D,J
CASSLFQASSGANVLTF,TGTGCCAGCAGTTTGTTTCAGGCGAGCTCTGGGGCCAACGTCCTGACTTTC,NA,TRBV27,NA,TRBJ2-6
CASSYSGQSAYEQYF,TGTGCCAGCAGTTACTCAGGACAGAGTGCTTACGAGCAGTACTTC,NA,TRBV6-5,NA,TRBJ2-7
CASHSVKGSSYEQYF,TGTGCCAGCCACTCAGTAAAGGGGTCCTCCTACGAGCAGTACTTC,NA,TRBV11-2,NA,TRBJ2-7
CASGSDRSLETQYF,TGTGCTAGTGGTTCGGACAGGTCGTTGGAGACCCAGTACTTC,NA,TRBV12-5,TRBD1,TRBJ2-5
CASGRTGDNQPQHF,TGTGCCAGTGGGCGGACAGGGGACAATCAGCCCCAGCATTTT,NA,TRBV19,TRBD1,TRBJ1-5
CASSPDWTPTYNSPLHF,TGTGCCAGCTCACCCGATTGGACCCCGACCTATAATTCACCCCTCCACTTT,NA,TRBV18,NA,TRBJ1-6
CASTQGNEQFF,TGTGCCAGCACCCAGGGGAATGAGCAGTTCTTC,NA,TRBV12-3/TRBV12-4,NA,TRBJ2-1
CASSAGLNTEAFF,TGTGCCAGCAGCGCGGGGTTGAACACTGAAGCTTTCTTT,NA,TRBV7-3,NA,TRBJ1-1
CASSNGPYYEQYF,TGTGCCAGTAGTAACGGACCGTACTACGAGCAGTACTTC,NA,TRBV19,NA,TRBJ2-7
CASSMTTGAVNTQYF,TGCGCCAGCAGCATGACGACTGGTGCTGTGAATACGCAGTATTTT,NA,TRBV5-1,NA,TRBJ2-3
CASSATGLNYGYTF,TGTGCCAGCAGTGCCACCGGGTTAAACTATGGCTACACCTTC,NA,TRBV28,NA,TRBJ1-2
CASSQTPDRVSNEQFF,TGCGCCAGCAGCCAAACCCCGGACAGGGTATCCAATGAGCAGTTCTTC,NA,TRBV4-1,TRBD1,TRBJ2-1
CASSVLASGANVLTF,TGTGCCAGCAGCGTACTCGCTTCTGGGGCCAACGTCCTGACTTTC,NA,TRBV9,NA,TRBJ2-6
CASSYSPGGGGREQFF,TGTGCCAGCAGTTACTCGCCGGGAGGGGGGGGTCGTGAGCAGTTCTTC,NA,TRBV6-5,TRBD2,TRBJ2-1
CASSSSGRENQPQHF,TGTGCCAGCAGCTCCTCCGGGCGGGAGAATCAGCCCCAGCATTTT,NA,TRBV7-9,NA,TRBJ1-5
CASSLPLQRDTQYF,TGTGCCAGTAGTCTGCCCTTACAGCGGGATACGCAGTATTTT,NA,TRBV19,NA,TRBJ2-3
CSAAAGVGSNQPQHF,TGTTCAGCAGCAGCGGGAGTTGGTAGCAATCAGCCCCAGCATTTT,NA,TRBV27,NA,TRBJ1-5
CASSQGLAGNDEQFF,TGTGCCAGCAGCCAGGGACTAGCGGGGAACGATGAGCAGTTCTTC,NA,TRBV7-9,TRBD2,TRBJ2-1
CASSPASRYGYTF,TGTGCCAGCAGTCCAGCGTCCAGATATGGCTACACCTTC,NA,TRBV12-3/TRBV12-4,NA,TRBJ1-2
CASSVETGTEAFF,TGTGCCAGCAGCGTAGAGACGGGGACTGAAGCTTTCTTT,NA,TRBV9,NA,TRBJ1-1
CASSPLLAASYEQYF,TGTGCCAGCAGCCCCCTCCTAGCGGCCTCCTACGAGCAGTACTTC,NA,TRBV3-1/TRBV3-2,TRBD2,TRBJ2-7
CASSLGGSEKLFF,TGCGCCAGCAGCTTGGGGGGGAGTGAAAAACTGTTTTTT,NA,TRBV5-1,NA,TRBJ1-4
CASSLQTGHWDF,TGTGCCAGCAGCTTGCAAACAGGGCACTGGGACTTC,NA,TRBV11-2,NA,TRBJ2-5
CASSQDYGGAVNEQFF,TGTGCCAGCAGCCAAGATTACGGGGGGGCCGTCAATGAGCAGTTCTTC,NA,TRBV4-2,TRBD2,TRBJ2-1
CASSRAVTYEQYF,TGTGCCAGTTCGCGGGCCGTCACCTACGAGCAGTACTTC,NA,TRBV28,NA,TRBJ2-7
CASSYSGLAGEYEQYF,TGTGCCAGCAGTTACTCGGGACTAGCGGGGGAATACGAGCAGTACTTC,NA,TRBV6-2/TRBV6-3,TRBD2,TRBJ2-7
CSAEITGELFF,TGCAGTGCTGAAATCACCGGGGAGCTGTTTTTT,NA,TRBV20-1,NA,TRBJ2-2
CASRPPHDNEQFF,TGTGCCAGCCGGCCGCCCCACGACAATGAGCAGTTCTTC,NA,TRBV6-5,NA,TRBJ2-1
CASSLISGQPYSNQPQHF,TGTGCCAGCAGCTTAATATCCGGACAGCCCTATAGCAATCAGCCCCAGCATTTT,NA,TRBV27,NA,TRBJ1-5
CASSEEAGYNYGYTF,TGTGCCAGCAGTGAAGAGGCAGGATATAACTATGGCTACACCTTC,NA,TRBV2,NA,TRBJ1-2
CASSSQTSSYGYTF,TGTGCCAGCAGCTCCCAAACGTCAAGTTATGGCTACACCTTC,NA,TRBV5-5,NA,TRBJ1-2
CASSPHRDRGTLGKNTEAFF,TGTGCCAGCAGCCCACACCGGGACAGGGGGACACTGGGAAAGAACACTGAAGCTTTCTTT,NA,TRBV9,TRBD1,TRBJ1-1
CASSFAGTGVTGELFF,TGTGCCAGCAGCTTCGCCGGGACAGGGGTAACCGGGGAGCTGTTTTTT,NA,TRBV9,TRBD1,TRBJ2-2
CSAGVTTEAFF,TGCAGTGCCGGAGTGACGACTGAAGCTTTCTTT,NA,TRBV20-1,NA,TRBJ1-1
CASSLSRVLANTIYF,TGTGCCAGCAGCTTGAGCAGGGTCCTTGCAAACACCATATATTTT,NA,TRBV7-9,NA,TRBJ1-3
CASRVTGQGTYEQYF,TGTGCCAGCAGAGTGACGGGACAGGGGACCTACGAGCAGTACTTC,NA,TRBV27,TRBD1,TRBJ2-7
CASSLAGGKLFF,TGTGCCAGCAGCTTAGCAGGGGGAAAACTGTTTTTT,NA,TRBV13,TRBD1,TRBJ1-4
CASSWGGAYEQYF,TGTGCCAGCAGTTGGGGGGGCGCCTACGAGCAGTACTTC,NA,TRBV12-3/TRBV12-4,NA,TRBJ2-7
CASSDSGQGDTDTQYF,TGTGCCAGCAGTGACTCGGGGCAGGGTGACACAGATACGCAGTATTTT,NA,TRBV6-4,NA,TRBJ2-3
CASSYSGLNTEAFF,TGTGCCAGCAGTTACTCAGGCCTGAACACTGAAGCTTTCTTT,NA,TRBV6-5,NA,TRBJ1-1
CASGLVGKGLAGSPGELFF,TGTGCTAGTGGTTTGGTCGGGAAAGGACTAGCGGGGAGTCCCGGGGAGCTGTTTTTT,NA,TRBV12-5,TRBD2,TRBJ2-2
CASSETTGTGNTIYF,TGTGCCAGCAGTGAAACGACAGGGACTGGAAACACCATATATTTT,NA,TRBV2,TRBD1,TRBJ1-3
CAWSLQGLSTGELFF,TGTGCCTGGAGCCTACAGGGGTTGAGCACCGGGGAGCTGTTTTTT,NA,TRBV30,TRBD1,TRBJ2-2
CASRPGGYTGELFF,TGCGCCAGCCGTCCCGGGGGCTACACCGGGGAGCTGTTTTTT,NA,TRBV5-1,NA,TRBJ2-2
CAISAQAGPSNQPQHF,TGTGCCATCAGTGCGCAGGCAGGACCTAGCAATCAGCCCCAGCATTTT,NA,TRBV10-3,NA,TRBJ1-5
CASSYRTVTYGYTF,TGTGCCAGCAGCTACCGGACAGTGACCTATGGCTACACCTTC,NA,TRBV7-9,NA,TRBJ1-2
CASSEYPGRHTGELFF,TGTGCCAGCAGTGAATATCCAGGGCGGCACACCGGGGAGCTGTTTTTT,NA,TRBV6-1,NA,TRBJ2-2
CASSSGQANTGELFF,TGCGCCAGCAGCTCGGGACAGGCGAACACCGGGGAGCTGTTTTTT,NA,TRBV5-1,TRBD1,TRBJ2-2
CASGEDTYTGELFF,TGTGCCAGCGGCGAGGACACATACACCGGGGAGCTGTTTTTT,few,TRBV2,NA,TRBJ2-2
CASSYAGTGDEQYF,TGCGCCAGCAGCTATGCCGGGACAGGGGACGAGCAGTACTTC,NA,TRBV5-1,TRBD1,TRBJ2-7
CAWSNLVASPLHF,TGTGCCTGGTCGAACCTCGTGGCTTCACCCCTCCACTTT,NA,TRBV30,NA,TRBJ1-6
CASSQEIGQAEAFF,TGCGCCAGCAGCCAAGAAATAGGACAGGCGGAAGCTTTCTTT,NA,TRBV4-1,TRBD1,TRBJ1-1
CASSKELGQAGDTF,TGCGCCAGCAGTAAAGAGCTGGGACAGGCAGGCGACACCTTC,NA,TRBV5-1,TRBD1,TRBJ1-2
CASSTSQGANTEAFF,TGTGCCAGCAGCACTTCCCAGGGGGCGAACACTGAAGCTTTCTTT,NA,TRBV5-8,TRBD1,TRBJ1-1
CATSDGVSYNSPLHF,TGTGCCACCAGTGATGGGGTCTCCTATAATTCACCCCTCCACTTT,NA,TRBV24-1,NA,TRBJ1-6
CASSRGFVSNQPQHF,TGTGCCAGTAGTAGGGGGTTTGTTAGCAATCAGCCCCAGCATTTT,NA,TRBV19,NA,TRBJ1-5
CASNWYSSYNEQFF,TGTGCCAGCAACTGGTATAGTTCTTACAATGAGCAGTTCTTC,NA,TRBV2,NA,TRBJ2-1
CASSLGQGHEKLFF,TGCGCCAGCAGCTTAGGGCAGGGGCATGAAAAACTGTTTTTT,NA,TRBV5-1,NA,TRBJ1-4
CASSLGQMNTGELFF,TGCGCCAGCAGCTTGGGCCAGATGAACACCGGGGAGCTGTTTTTT,NA,TRBV5-1,NA,TRBJ2-2
CASSLRESSYNSPLHF,TGTGCCAGCAGTTTACGGGAGAGCTCCTATAATTCACCCCTCCACTTT,NA,TRBV27,NA,TRBJ1-6